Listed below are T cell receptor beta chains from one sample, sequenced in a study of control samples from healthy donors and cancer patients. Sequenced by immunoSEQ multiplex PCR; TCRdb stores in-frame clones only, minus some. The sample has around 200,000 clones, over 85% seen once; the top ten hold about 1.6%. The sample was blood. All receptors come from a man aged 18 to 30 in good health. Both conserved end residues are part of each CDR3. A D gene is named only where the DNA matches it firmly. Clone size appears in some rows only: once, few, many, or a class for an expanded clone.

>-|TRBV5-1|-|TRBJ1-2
TGCGCCAGCAGCTCCTCCTCGGGGAATGGCTACACCTTC
CASSSSSGNGYTF
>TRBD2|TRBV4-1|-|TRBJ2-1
TGCGCCAGCAGCCGGGGGGGGACTATCAATGAGCAGTTCTTC
CASSRGGTINEQFF
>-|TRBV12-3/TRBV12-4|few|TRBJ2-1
TGTGCCAGCAGTTTGTCGGTATACAATGAGCAGTTCTTC
CASSLSVYNEQFF
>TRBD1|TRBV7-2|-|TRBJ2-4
TGTGCCAGCAGCCCTAACAGGGGTGTAGCCAAAAACATTCAGTACTTC
CASSPNRGVAKNIQYF
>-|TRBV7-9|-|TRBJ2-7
TGTGCCAGCAGCTTAGAAGTCAGTTCTGAGCAGTACTTC
CASSLEVSSEQYF
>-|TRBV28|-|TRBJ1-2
TGTGCCAGCAGTTTAGATATGTATGGCTACACCTTC
CASSLDMYGYTF
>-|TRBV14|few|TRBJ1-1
TGTGCCAGCAGCAGGACTGAAGCTTTCTTT
CASSRTEAFF
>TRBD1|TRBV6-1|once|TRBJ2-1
TGTGCCAGCAGTGAATATCGGGACAGCTCCTACAATGAGCAGTTCTTC
CASSEYRDSSYNEQFF
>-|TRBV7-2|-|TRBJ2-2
TGTGCCAGCAGCTTTAACCCAGCAGACGTCCCGAACACCGGGGAGCTGTTTTTT
CASSFNPADVPNTGELFF
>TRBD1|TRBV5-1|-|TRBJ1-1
TGCGCCAGCAGCTTTGAATCAGGGGGCCCTACGAACACTGAAGCTTTCTTT
CASSFESGGPTNTEAFF